Below, 25 T cell receptor beta chains from the same sample are listed, as sequenced in a study of Graves' ophthalmopathy and Graves' hyperthyroidism. The sequenced template was RNA, covering the TCR beta CDR3 region. The library came from an HTBI-primed first-round RT-PCR and a second-round multiplex PCR. TCRdb reanalysed the multiplex PCR reads using MiXCR and keeps one entry per CDR3 protein. The sample shows about 740,000 distinct CDR3 sequences, roughly 40% of them seen only once. Material: peripheral blood. These receptors were obtained from an adult man with Graves' ophthalmopathy.

This clonotype was counted only a few times. The chain carries TRBV19 and TRBJ1-5; D perhaps matches TRBD1 (5 bases). Germline V lookup: CDR1 LNHDA, CDR2 SQIVND (reference sequence). V gave up 4 bases and J gave up 3 bases, with 13 bases separating them. The CDR3 runs to 15 residues. The CDR3 region is CASSNPDTDNQPQHF. The CDR3 nucleotides are TGTGCCAGTAGTAACCCGGACACGGACAATCAGCCCCAGCATTTT.

The V and J genes are TRBV11-1 and TRBJ2-2; D is uncertain. Deletions cut 6 bases from V and 4 bases from J, with 18 bases between. CDR1 is SGHAT, CDR2 FQDESV, per germline (reference sequence). The CDR3 is 16 amino acids. This CDR3 reads CASSLLSKGGTGELFF. For the CDR3, the DNA is TGTGCCAGCAGTTTACTATCCAAGGGTGGCACCGGGGAGCTGTTTTTT.

The chain links TRBV19 to TRBJ1-5; D uncertain. Trimming stripped 0 bases from V and 5 bases from J, with 8 bases between. CDR1 LNHDA and CDR2 SQIVND come from the germline V gene (reference sequence). The CDR3 has 14 residues. The CDR3 here is CASSIDGVYQPQHF. For the CDR3, the DNA is TGTGCCAGTAGTATAGATGGGGTTTATCAGCCCCAGCATTTT. Looking up the rest from reference TRBV19 and TRBJ1-5 gives the full variable domain: DGGITQSPKYLFRKEGQNVTLSCEQNLNHDAMYWYRQDPGQGLRLIYYSQIVNDFQKGDIAEGYSVSREKKESFPLTVTSAQKNPTAFYLCASSIDGVYQPQHFGDGTRLSIL.

CDR3 in DNA: TGTGCCAGCCCAAGGGACCTCAAATATAATTCACCCCTCCACTTT. Translated: CASPRDLKYNSPLHF. This sequence joins TRBV25-1 and TRBJ1-6; maybe TRBD1 (5 bases). In germline, CDR1 is MGHDK, CDR2 SYGVNS. V was shortened by 8 bases and J by 4 bases, with 15 bases between the two germline ends. The CDR3 runs to 15 residues.

The chain joins TRBV20-1 to TRBJ1-1; D remains unclear. The CDR3 extends over 13 amino acids. Germline V CDR1 and CDR2: DFQATT, SNEGSKA (reference sequence). V lost 4 bases to trimming and J lost 4 bases, with 13 bases between them. DNA of the CDR3: TGCAGTGCTACTGAACAGTCAGGCACTGAAGCTTTCTTT. It codes for CSATEQSGTEAFF.

This clonotype was found a few times. The rearrangement joins TRBV10-3 to TRBJ2-6; D is uncertain. Germline CDR1 reads ENHRY; CDR2 reads SYGVKD. Trimming shortened V by 4 bases and J by 2 bases, and 21 bases separated the two germline ends. This CDR3 is built from 19 residues. The CDR3 region is CAISGRTIRSGPGANVLTF. CDR3 coding DNA: TGTGCCATCAGTGGCCGTACAATCAGGTCTGGTCCTGGGGCCAACGTCCTGACTTTC.

This clonotype was observed a single time. The J gene is TRBJ2-2, the V gene TRBV6-4, with a weak D call TRBD1 (6 bases). V lost 3 bases, J lost 4 bases, and 12 bases lay in between. The length of the CDR3 is 15 residues. Germline values: CDR1 MRHNA, CDR2 SNTAGT. CDR3 coding DNA: TGTGCCAGCAGTGAGCAGGGGCCCAGCACCGGGGAGCTGTTTTTT. This codes for CASSEQGPSTGELFF.

In this sample, this clonotype turned up once. The chain uses TRBV6-2 or TRBV6-3 and TRBJ2-3; D gene uncertain. V gave up 2 bases and J gave up 3 bases, with 6 bases separating them. The CDR3 consists of 13 residues. Germline V lookup: CDR1 MNHEY, CDR2 SVGEGT. CDR3 sequence: CASSYSETDTQYF. CDR3 nucleotide sequence: TGTGCCAGCAGTTACAGCGAAACAGATACGCAGTATTTT.

This clonotype has only a few counts. The chain has TRBV2 and TRBJ2-7, with a possible D match to TRBD2 (7 bases). The CDR3 totals 15 residues. Germline-derived CDR1 and CDR2 are SNHLY and FYNNEI. V gave up 9 bases and J gave up 2 bases, with 20 bases separating them. This CDR3 reads CASQGGLAEAYEQYF. Here the CDR3 DNA reads TGTGCCAGTCAAGGGGGGCTAGCGGAGGCCTACGAGCAGTACTTC.

This clonotype was picked up a small number of times. The chain joins TRBV9 to TRBJ2-7; D uncertain. This CDR3 contains 14 residues. The germline V and J ends were trimmed by 3 bases and 2 bases, with 12 bases remaining between them. Germline assignment: CDR1 SGDLS and CDR2 YYNGEE. The CDR3 coding sequence is TGTGCCAGCAGCGCCCGGATCGGACCCTACGAGCAGTACTTC. Translated, it gives CASSARIGPYEQYF.

V gene TRBV25-1 combines with J gene TRBJ2-2; 9 bases map to TRBD2. Germline CDR1 MGHDK, CDR2 SYGVNS. This CDR3 has 15 amino acids. The trim removed 7 bases at V and 1 base at J, leaving 4 bases unmatched. The CDR3 nucleotides are TGTGCCAGCACCCCTAGCGGGAAGAACACCGGGGAGCTGTTTTTT. The encoded protein is CASTPSGKNTGELFF. The entire variable domain, with the rest obtained from reference TRBV25-1 and TRBJ2-2, is as follows: EADIYQTPRYLVIGTGKKITLECSQTMGHDKMYWYQQDPGMELHLIHYSYGVNSTEKGDLSSESTVSRIRTEHFPLTLESARPSHTSQYLCASTPSGKNTGELFFGEGSRLTVL.

Turning to this clonotype: This may stem from a read error, because a much larger clone lies one nucleotide away. V is TRBV10-3 and J is TRBJ1-2; D remains ambiguous. CDR1 and CDR2 (germline): ENHRY, SYGVKD. The CDR3 is 14 residues long. In DNA form, the CDR3 reads TGTGCCGTCAGTGAGGGAGGGAGGCCGAATGGCTACACCTTC. It yields the protein CAVSEGGRPNGYTF.

J is TRBJ1-6 and V is TRBV20-1; TRBD1 matches 8 bases. The CDR3 loop spans 17 amino acids. V was pared by 3 bases and J by 3 bases, with 10 bases of the junction left unmatched. Germline CDR1 reads DFQATT; CDR2 reads SNEGSKA (reference sequence). CDR3 DNA: TGCAGTGCTAGGAGGACGCAGGGGGCCTTCTATAATTCACCCCTCCACTTT. This codes for CSARRTQGAFYNSPLHF.

This rearrangement joins TRBV5-1 to TRBJ1-6, with D possibly TRBD1 on 5 matching bases. This CDR3 region has 14 residues. Trimming took 4 bases from V and 9 from J, leaving 14 bases between them. Germline CDR1 SGHRS, CDR2 YFSETQ. CDR3 bases: TGCGCCAGCAGCGACGGGACCCGCGGTTCACCCCTCCACTTT. It encodes CASSDGTRGSPLHF.

This chain joins TRBV20-1 and TRBJ1-2; TRBD1 matches at 8 bases. The V and J ends lost 2 bases and 4 bases, in that order; junction bases with no gene match: 15. The germline V gene has CDR1 DFQATT and CDR2 SNEGSKA (reference sequence). The CDR3 is 17 amino acids. The CDR3 here is CSARQYPRTGFSYGYTF. In nucleotides, the CDR3 is TGCAGTGCTAGACAATACCCCAGGACAGGGTTTTCCTATGGCTACACCTTC.

The rearrangement links TRBV20-1 to TRBJ1-5, with a weak D call TRBD1 (6 bases). The CDR3 is 13 amino acids. V was cut by 2 bases and J by 6 bases, with 11 bases left in between. The germline CDR1 and CDR2 sequences are DFQATT and SNEGSKA (reference sequence). CDR3 sequence: CSARKQGSQPQHF. CDR3 nucleotides: TGCAGTGCTAGAAAACAGGGAAGTCAGCCCCAGCATTTT.

The chain recombines TRBV2 with TRBJ1-5; no reliable D call. This CDR3 is 12 amino acids long. V gave up 5 bases and J gave up 4 bases, with 6 bases separating them. Germline loops: CDR1 SNHLY, CDR2 FYNNEI. In DNA form, the CDR3 reads TGTGCCAGCAGTTTTGTGAATCAGCCCCAGCATTTT. Translating it yields CASSFVNQPQHF.

In the case of this clonotype: A read error may be the cause here, since a much bigger clone is one base away. This chain connects TRBV11-1 to TRBJ1-3, with D hard to call. This CDR3 contains 14 residues. CDR1 SGHAT and CDR2 FQDESV come from the germline V gene (reference sequence). CDR3 coding DNA: TGTGCCAGCACCCCCGCAAATTGGGGAACCACCATATATTTT. It yields the protein CASTPANWGTTIYF.

The table lists this clonotype with a few counts. The V gene is TRBV6-2 or TRBV6-3, the J gene TRBJ2-7; TRBD2 aligns across 13 bases. J lost 4 bases, V lost 7 bases, and 7 bases had no gene match. The CDR3 is 15 residues long. The V gene's germline CDR1 is MNHEY and CDR2 SVGEGT. CDR3 region: CASTLGTSGDYEQYF. The CDR3 DNA sequence: TGTGCCAGCACCCTGGGGACTAGCGGGGATTACGAGCAGTACTTC.

In the case of this clonotype: The conserved final phenylalanine or tryptophan is absent from the CDR3, which likely points to a read error. The DNA is omitted, as the CDR3 cannot be located on it reliably, and the CDR3 follows TCRdb's listing. The chain uses TRBV29-1 and TRBJ1-2; no DNA check was done on the table's D call, TRBD1. Inclusive of both ends, the CDR3 amounts to 9 amino acids. Germline CDR1 reads SQVTM; CDR2 reads ANQGSEA. The CDR3 reads CSVRTGKTY.

As regards this clonotype: The CDR3 carries no conserved terminal phenylalanine or tryptophan, so it likely arises from a read error. The chain carries TRBV10-3 and TRBJ2-1; 8 positions match TRBD2. CDR3 length: 14 residues. V lost 3 bases to trimming and J lost 7 bases; unmatched junction nucleotides: 5. CDR1 is ENHRY, CDR2 SYGVKD, per germline. The CDR3 spells CAISDKRELNEQFL. CDR3 DNA: TGTGCCATCAGTGATAAGCGGGAGTTGAATGAGCAGTTCTTG.

The chain joins TRBV6-5 to TRBJ1-5; weak D call: TRBD1 (5 bases). Trimming took 5 bases from V and 0 from J, leaving 11 bases between them. There are 15 residues in the CDR3. Germline loops: CDR1 MNHEY, CDR2 SVGAGI. Here the CDR3 DNA reads TGTGCCAGCAGTACGACAGCGTTTAGCAATCAGCCCCAGCATTTT. Translation gives CASSTTAFSNQPQHF.

The table lists this clonotype with a few counts. V is TRBV11-3 and J is TRBJ2-7; 8 bases match TRBD2. Germline lookup yields CDR1 SGHNT and CDR2 YENEEA. Trimming took 2 bases from V and 3 from J; bases not matched to a gene: 6. This CDR3 has 15 residues. CDR3 in amino acids: CASSLRSGSGYEQYF. CDR3 sequence (DNA): TGTGCCAGCAGCTTAAGGAGCGGGAGTGGCTACGAGCAGTACTTC.

The rearrangement links TRBV25-1 to TRBJ1-6; no clear D. Germline loops: CDR1 MGHDK, CDR2 SYGVNS. Trimming shortened V by 3 bases and J by 6 bases, and 15 bases separated the two germline ends. The CDR3 contains 16 residues. For the CDR3, the DNA is TGTGCCAGCAGTGATAGTGCCGGGGAGCCTAATTCACCCCTCCACTTT. Protein product: CASSDSAGEPNSPLHF.

V gene TRBV10-3 combines with J gene TRBJ2-5; TRBD1 agrees at 9 bases. The CDR3 is 15 amino acids. Looked up from germline, CDR1 is ENHRY and CDR2 is SYGVKD. Unmatched junction bases numbered 10, after V lost 6 bases and J lost 5 bases. The CDR3 loop reads CAISGQGSRQETQYF. The CDR3 coding sequence is TGTGCCATCAGCGGACAGGGGAGTCGTCAGGAGACCCAGTACTTC.